A selection of T cell receptor beta chains follows, all from one sample in a study of shared clonotypes between healthy human individuals. Generated by immunoSEQ multiplex PCR, the TCRdb table keeps only in-frame clones and is missing some. The table shows about 2 million clones, with about 95% occurring only once. Sequenced sample: naive CD8+ T cells sorted from blood. The receptors shown here come from a man between 18 and 35 years old in good health. The CDR3 runs from the conserved cysteine through the conserved F or W. The order of the fields is D gene, V gene, clone size, J gene, CDR3 protein, CDR3 DNA. A D gene is named only where the DNA matches it firmly. Where a row states a size, it is once, few, many or the class of an expanded clone; other rows omit it.

D: .
V: TRBV6-1
size: .
J: TRBJ2-3
CDR3: CASSMSSTDTQYF
DNA: TGTGCCAGCAGCATGAGTAGTACAGATACGCAGTATTTT

D: TRBD2
V: TRBV2
size: .
J: TRBJ2-7
CDR3: CASSPTSGNSYEQYF
DNA: TGTGCCAGCAGCCCTACTAGCGGTAACTCCTACGAGCAGTACTTC

D: TRBD2
V: TRBV11-3
size: .
J: TRBJ2-3
CDR3: CASSHPAGADTQYF
DNA: TGTGCCAGCAGCCACCCCGCGGGGGCAGATACGCAGTATTTT

D: .
V: TRBV27
size: .
J: TRBJ2-7
CDR3: CASSPAYEQYF
DNA: TGTGCCAGCAGCCCAGCCTACGAGCAGTACTTC

D: TRBD1
V: TRBV6-5
size: .
J: TRBJ2-5
CDR3: CASRVTGEQETQYF
DNA: TGTGCCAGCAGGGTAACAGGGGAACAAGAGACCCAGTACTTC

D: .
V: TRBV18
size: .
J: TRBJ1-3
CDR3: CASSSYRESGGNTIYF
DNA: TGTGCCAGCTCAAGTTACAGGGAGAGTGGAGGAAACACCATATATTTT

D: TRBD2
V: TRBV28
size: .
J: TRBJ2-3
CDR3: CASSSPTSAFSTDTQYF
DNA: TGTGCCAGCAGTTCCCCGACTAGCGCCTTTAGCACAGATACGCAGTATTTT

D: .
V: TRBV27
size: .
J: TRBJ2-7
CDR3: CASSLQGPSYEQYF
DNA: TGTGCCAGCAGTTTACAGGGCCCTTCCTACGAGCAGTACTTC

D: .
V: TRBV9
size: .
J: TRBJ2-7
CDR3: CASSAGSGAYEQYF
DNA: TGTGCCAGCAGCGCCGGTTCAGGTGCCTACGAGCAGTACTTC

D: .
V: TRBV9
size: .
J: TRBJ2-3
CDR3: CASSVGVMGTDTQYF
DNA: TGTGCCAGCAGCGTAGGGGTAATGGGCACAGATACGCAGTATTTT

D: .
V: TRBV5-8
size: .
J: TRBJ1-2
CDR3: CASSLVISHYDGYTF
DNA: TGTGCCAGCAGCTTGGTCATTTCCCATTATGATGGCTACACCTTC

D: .
V: TRBV10-3
size: .
J: TRBJ1-1
CDR3: CAISDLGDTEAFF
DNA: TGTGCCATCAGTGACCTAGGAGACACTGAAGCTTTCTTT

D: TRBD2
V: TRBV5-1
size: .
J: TRBJ2-7
CDR3: CASSWGLAGEDEQYF
DNA: TGCGCCAGCAGTTGGGGACTAGCGGGAGAGGACGAGCAGTACTTC

D: .
V: TRBV10-3
size: .
J: TRBJ1-4
CDR3: CAISDDTNEKLFF
DNA: TGTGCCATCAGTGATGATACTAATGAAAAACTGTTTTTT

D: .
V: TRBV9
size: .
J: TRBJ1-4
CDR3: CASSSATNEKLFF
DNA: TGTGCCAGCAGCTCAGCAACTAATGAAAAACTGTTTTTT

D: .
V: TRBV5-6
size: once
J: TRBJ1-6
CDR3: CASSLENSPLHF
DNA: TGTGCCAGCAGCTTAGAAAATTCACCCCTCCACTTT

D: .
V: TRBV27
size: .
J: TRBJ1-1
CDR3: CASSYTGGNTEAFF
DNA: TGTGCCAGCAGTTACACAGGCGGGAACACTGAAGCTTTCTTT

D: TRBD2
V: TRBV5-4
size: .
J: TRBJ2-1
CDR3: CASSLGSGRFDEQFF
DNA: TGTGCCAGCAGCTTGGGTAGCGGGAGATTCGATGAGCAGTTCTTC

D: .
V: TRBV9
size: .
J: TRBJ1-1
CDR3: CASSVEGQNTEAFF
DNA: TGTGCCAGCAGCGTAGAGGGACAGAACACTGAAGCTTTCTTT

D: TRBD1
V: TRBV19
size: .
J: TRBJ2-7
CDR3: CASSIRGPGYEQYF
DNA: TGTGCCAGTAGTATCAGGGGGCCTGGCTACGAGCAGTACTTC

D: .
V: TRBV7-9
size: .
J: TRBJ1-6
CDR3: CASKTVNSPLHF
DNA: TGTGCCAGCAAGACAGTAAATTCACCCCTCCACTTT

D: TRBD2
V: TRBV9
size: once
J: TRBJ2-5
CDR3: CASSPGTNQETQYF
DNA: TGTGCCAGCAGCCCCGGGACTAACCAAGAGACCCAGTACTTC

D: .
V: TRBV7-2
size: .
J: TRBJ2-5
CDR3: CASSLDPGGRETQYF
DNA: TGTGCCAGCAGCTTAGATCCAGGGGGGAGAGAGACCCAGTACTTC

D: TRBD2
V: TRBV4-1
size: once
J: TRBJ2-1
CDR3: CASSRRENDEQFF
DNA: TGCGCCAGCAGCCGGCGGGAGAATGATGAGCAGTTCTTC

D: .
V: TRBV7-9
size: .
J: TRBJ2-5
CDR3: CASSLVGTQETQYF
DNA: TGTGCCAGCAGCTTAGTCGGGACCCAAGAGACCCAGTACTTC

D: .
V: TRBV6-5
size: once
J: TRBJ1-1
CDR3: CASSTTGRMNTEAFF
DNA: TGTGCCAGCAGTACAACGGGACGGATGAACACTGAAGCTTTCTTT

D: .
V: TRBV19
size: .
J: TRBJ2-7
CDR3: CASSINDGYEQYF
DNA: TGTGCCAGTAGTATAAACGACGGCTACGAGCAGTACTTC

D: .
V: TRBV6-5
size: .
J: TRBJ1-1
CDR3: CASSFQRGGGTEAFF
DNA: TGTGCCAGCAGTTTCCAACGAGGGGGTGGAACTGAAGCTTTCTTT

D: TRBD1
V: TRBV7-9
size: .
J: TRBJ2-5
CDR3: CASSWTGQGFETQYF
DNA: TGTGCCAGCAGCTGGACGGGACAGGGTTTTGAGACCCAGTACTTC

D: .
V: TRBV5-4
size: few
J: TRBJ1-2
CDR3: CASSGAAINYGYTF
DNA: TGTGCCAGCAGTGGGGCCGCTATAAACTATGGCTACACCTTC

D: .
V: TRBV27
size: .
J: TRBJ1-1
CDR3: CASSSGPFGTEAFF
DNA: TGTGCCAGCAGTTCCGGACCGTTCGGGACTGAAGCTTTCTTT

D: TRBD2
V: TRBV14
size: once
J: TRBJ2-5
CDR3: CASSPIVAGAQETQYF
DNA: TGTGCCAGCAGTCCCATTGTAGCGGGGGCGCAAGAGACCCAGTACTTC

D: .
V: TRBV4-1
size: once
J: TRBJ2-4
CDR3: CASSPHRGDGGNIQYF
DNA: TGCGCCAGCAGCCCCCACAGGGGCGACGGGGGAAACATTCAGTACTTC

D: .
V: TRBV4-1
size: .
J: TRBJ2-2
CDR3: CASSQQENTGELFF
DNA: TGCGCCAGCAGCCAACAGGAGAACACCGGGGAGCTGTTTTTT

D: .
V: TRBV30
size: .
J: TRBJ1-6
CDR3: CAWSDLGYSPLHF
DNA: TGTGCCTGGAGTGATCTGGGGTATTCACCCCTCCACTTT

D: .
V: TRBV19
size: .
J: TRBJ1-4
CDR3: CASSFSKGPNEKLFF
DNA: TGTGCCAGTAGTTTCTCTAAGGGGCCTAATGAAAAACTGTTTTTT

D: TRBD2
V: TRBV27
size: .
J: TRBJ2-1
CDR3: CASSFSGGYNEQFF
DNA: TGTGCCAGCAGTTTTAGCGGGGGTTACAATGAGCAGTTCTTC

D: .
V: TRBV15
size: .
J: TRBJ2-7
CDR3: CATSSRDTAYEQYF
DNA: TGTGCCACCAGCAGCCGGGACACTGCCTACGAGCAGTACTTC